These 25 T cell receptor beta chains were all obtained from the same sample, sequenced in a study of T cells in Graves' hyperthyroidism and ophthalmopathy. Regions amplified from RNA transcripts were the TCR beta CDR3 regions. The TCR CDR3 first-round RT-PCR relied on the HTBI primer set. MiXCR, run by TCRdb on the multiplex PCR reads, gives a single entry per CDR3 protein. Among about 720,000 distinct CDR3 sequences listed, about a sixth were seen once. The sequenced sample consisted of blood. The receptor source for this set is a man between 18 and 29 years old with Graves' hyperthyroidism.

This chain uses TRBV29-1 with TRBJ1-1, with a weak D call TRBD1 (6 bases). CDR3 length: 14 amino acids. The germline V gene has CDR1 SQVTM and CDR2 ANQGSEA. The CDR3 sequence: CSTPGGGAVTEAFF. The CDR3 DNA follows: TGCAGTACCCCTGGAGGGGGGGCTGTCACTGAAGCTTTCTTT.

This clonotype turned up a few times. V usage is TRBV20-1 and J usage is TRBJ2-3; 7 bases fit TRBD2. The ends lost 2 bases at V and 4 bases at J; junction bases unmatched: 9. CDR1 and CDR2 (germline): DFQATT, SNEGSKA (reference sequence). The CDR3 is 15 residues long. CDR3 nucleotides: TGCAGTGCTAGAATACTAGCGTTTGTCGCAGATACGCAGTATTTT. Translated, it gives CSARILAFVADTQYF.

This clonotype was counted between two and nine times. The chain combines TRBV28 with TRBJ2-3, with 11 bases lining up with TRBD2. Germline V gene data show CDR1 as MDHEN and CDR2 as SYDVKM. Trimming took 9 bases from V and 5 from J; bases not matched to a gene: 13. The CDR3 length is 16 residues. The DNA of the CDR3 is TGTGCCAGACCCTTTAGCGGGAGGGCCCTCGGAGATACGCAGTATTTT. Residues: CARPFSGRALGDTQYF.

This clonotype has a count of ten or more. The rearrangement joins TRBV12-3 or TRBV12-4 to TRBJ2-1; D might be TRBD1 or TRBD2, each matching 6 bases. Trimming removed 0 bases at V and 7 bases at J, with 16 bases between. CDR3 size: 16 residues. Here the CDR3 DNA reads TGTGCCAGCAGTTTAGCGGGTAGGAGGGGGGATAATGAGCAGTTCTTC. Translating gives CASSLAGRRGDNEQFF.

The sample holds many counts of this clonotype. This CDR3 is CASSAGNDGGKEKLFF. Written as DNA, the CDR3 is TGTGCCAGCAGCGCAGGGAATGACGGGGGGAAGGAAAAACTGTTTTTT. V is TRBV7-9 and J is TRBJ1-4, with a tentative D call TRBD1 (5 bases). V was shortened by 5 bases and J by 8 bases, with 21 bases between the two germline ends. CDR3 length: 16 residues. Germline V gene data show CDR1 as SEHNR and CDR2 as FQNEAQ (reference sequence). The full variable domain, in which reference TRBV7-9 and TRBJ1-4 provide the parts outside the CDR3, is DTGVSQNPRHKITKRGQNVTFRCDPISEHNRLYWYRQTLGQGPEFLTYFQNEAQLEKSRLLSDRFSAERPKGSFSTLEIQRTEQGDSAMYLCASSAGNDGGKEKLFFGSGTQLSVL.

On this clonotype itself: With a much larger clone just one base away, this may be a read error. The gene calls are TRBV11-1 and TRBJ2-7; 13 bases are a match to TRBD2. V was clipped by 5 bases and J by 2 bases; unmatched bases: 3. Germline CDR1 reads SGHAT; CDR2 reads FQDESV (reference sequence). The length of the CDR3 is 15 residues. CDR3 region: CASSTGLAGTYEQYF. The CDR3 nucleotides are TGTGCCAGCAGCACGGGACTAGCGGGAACCTACGAGCAGTACTTC.

The table lists this clonotype with many counts. The J gene is TRBJ2-1, the V gene TRBV6-1; TRBD2 matches at 10 bases. The V and J ends lost 5 bases and 10 bases, in that order; junction bases with no gene match: 17. The CDR3 length is 17 residues. Germline loops: CDR1 MNHNS, CDR2 SASEGT. The CDR3 bases are TGTGCCAGCAGTCCTCCCTCAGCGGGAGGGCCGGGCAAGGAGCAGTTCTTC. It specifies CASSPPSAGGPGKEQFF.

This clonotype was seen only a few times. J is TRBJ1-1 and V is TRBV7-2, with D possibly matching TRBD1 (5 bases). Trimming took 1 base from V and 3 from J, leaving 15 bases between them. Per the germline V gene, CDR1 is SGHTA and CDR2 is FQGNSA. The CDR3 sequence is 16 residues long. Written as DNA, the CDR3 is TGTGCCAGCAGCTTAGGGCAGGGAGGTTGGGACACTGAAGCTTTCTTT. This gives the protein CASSLGQGGWDTEAFF. Full variable domain (missing parts from reference TRBV7-2 and TRBJ1-1): GAGVSQSPSNKVTEKGKDVELRCDPISGHTALYWYRQSLGQGLEFLIYFQGNSAPDKSGLPSDRFSAERTGGSVSTLTIQRTQQEDSAVYLCASSLGQGGWDTEAFFGQGTRLTVV.

This rearrangement joins TRBV28 to TRBJ1-2, with a weak D call TRBD1 (5 bases). The CDR3 contains 15 residues. Per the germline V gene, CDR1 is MDHEN and CDR2 is SYDVKM. Trimming took off 3 bases at V and 4 bases at J, with 15 bases between the two ends. The chain's CDR3 is CASSFYRQSIYGYTF. CDR3 in DNA: TGTGCCAGCAGTTTTTACAGGCAGTCGATCTATGGCTACACCTTC.

In this sample, this clonotype turned up many times. The J gene is TRBJ2-7, the V gene TRBV7-6; D remains unclear. The CDR3 extends over 15 amino acids. Trimming took off 2 bases at V and 0 bases at J, with 11 bases between the two ends. CDR1 and CDR2 (germline): SGHVS, FNYEAQ. In DNA, the CDR3 is TGTGCCAGCAGCTTAACGACGGCCAGCTCCTACGAGCAGTACTTC. Protein: CASSLTTASSYEQYF.

This clonotype was seen a few times. This chain links TRBV28 with TRBJ2-3, with 8 positions matching TRBD2. Germline loops: CDR1 MDHEN, CDR2 SYDVKM. The V gene end was trimmed by 4 bases and the J gene end by 4 bases; junction bases not matched to a gene: 7. The CDR3 runs 15 residues. The CDR3 DNA follows: TGTGCCAGCAGTTCGGGGGCTAGCGGGTCAGATACGCAGTATTTT. Residues: CASSSGASGSDTQYF.

This clonotype is a singleton in its sample. The V gene is TRBV28, the J gene TRBJ1-2; D is uncertain. V was shortened by 6 bases and J by 6 bases, with 17 bases between the two germline ends. Per the germline V gene, CDR1 is MDHEN and CDR2 is SYDVKM. The CDR3 is 14 amino acids. CDR3 nucleotides: TGTGCCAGCAGCCCCGCGGGAGGGAAGAATGGCTACACCTTC. Translated, it gives CASSPAGGKNGYTF.

The genes are TRBV7-8 and TRBJ1-5; tentative D call: TRBD1 (5 bases). The V end lost 6 bases, the J end lost 0 bases, and 9 bases lay between the germline ends. This CDR3 region has 14 residues. The germline V gene encodes CDR1 SGHVS and CDR2 FQNEAQ. In DNA, the CDR3 is TGTGCCAGCAGTCGCAGGGATAGCAATCAGCCCCAGCATTTT. It translates to CASSRRDSNQPQHF.

This clonotype showed up just a few times. The chain links TRBV19 to TRBJ2-1, with 12 bases lining up with TRBD2. The CDR3 is 17 amino acids. Germline V lookup: CDR1 LNHDA, CDR2 SQIVND (reference sequence). V trimming: 5 bases; J trimming: 7 bases; junction bases outside the gene matches: 12. The CDR3 loop is CASSGGSGLAGHNEQFF. The CDR3 DNA reads as TGTGCCAGTAGTGGAGGTAGTGGACTAGCGGGACATAATGAGCAGTTCTTC.

This clonotype was observed a few times. This sequence joins TRBV7-9 and TRBJ2-1, with 7 positions matching TRBD2. The CDR3 has 14 amino acids. V lost 6 bases and J lost 3; bases outside the gene matches: 5. CDR1 and CDR2 (germline): SEHNR, FQNEAQ (reference sequence). CDR3: CASRPSGIYNEQFF. CDR3 in DNA: TGTGCCAGCAGACCGAGCGGGATCTACAATGAGCAGTTCTTC.

The chain uses TRBV15 and TRBJ2-5, with D possibly being TRBD1 (5 bases). Germline CDR1 is LNHNV and CDR2 is YYDKDF (reference sequence). The CDR3 has 14 residues. Deletions cut 3 bases from V and 3 bases from J, with 11 bases between. Here the CDR3 DNA reads TGTGCCACCAGCAGGCAGGGTGGGGAAGAGACCCAGTACTTC. It encodes CATSRQGGEETQYF.

There are many counts of this clonotype. The V and J genes are TRBV30 and TRBJ1-5; D uncertain. The V and J ends lost 1 base and 0 bases respectively, with 16 bases between them. The V gene's germline CDR1 is GTSNPN and CDR2 SVGIG (reference sequence). This CDR3 is 17 amino acids long. The CDR3 sequence is CAWSGELAEHSNQPQHF. The CDR3 DNA reads as TGTGCCTGGAGTGGGGAGTTGGCGGAACATAGCAATCAGCCCCAGCATTTT. The variable domain in full, completed from reference TRBV30 and TRBJ1-5, reads SQTIHQWPATLVQPVGSPLSLECTVEGTSNPNLYWYRQAAGRGLQLLFYSVGIGQISSEVPQNLSASRPQDRQFILSSKKLLLSDSGFYLCAWSGELAEHSNQPQHFGDGTRLSIL.

The genes are TRBV20-1 and TRBJ1-2, with D uncertain. Germline assignment: CDR1 DFQATT and CDR2 SNEGSKA (reference sequence). The CDR3 contains 10 residues. V was clipped by 3 bases and J by 6 bases, with 5 bases between them. CDR3: CSASTDGYTF. In DNA, the CDR3 is TGCAGTGCTAGCACAGATGGCTACACCTTC.

The chain recombines TRBV6-1 with TRBJ2-4; tentatively, D is TRBD2 (5 bases). The CDR3 consists of 12 residues. Germline lookup yields CDR1 MNHNS and CDR2 SASEGT. Trimming shortened V by 2 bases and J by 12 bases, and 11 bases separated the two germline ends. CDR3 nucleotides: TGTGCCAGCAGTGAATCTACCCGGGATCAGTACTTC. Translation: CASSESTRDQYF.

This clonotype was detected ten times or more. The rearrangement uses TRBV6-2 or TRBV6-3 and TRBJ2-5; D is unclear. V was cut by 0 bases and J by 5 bases, with 4 bases left in between. The CDR3 contains 12 residues. Germline CDR1 is MNHEY and CDR2 is SVGEGT. The CDR3 loop reads CASSYSAETQYF. The CDR3 DNA is TGTGCCAGCAGTTACTCGGCGGAGACCCAGTACTTC.

A few counts support this clonotype. This rearrangement joins TRBV20-1 to TRBJ2-5; TRBD2 is a possible D gene (6 bases). Germline V lookup: CDR1 DFQATT, CDR2 SNEGSKA (reference sequence). The CDR3 has 15 residues. V lost 6 bases and J lost 5, with 22 bases in between. The CDR3 is CSATRDSQLGETQYF. The DNA for the CDR3 is TGCAGTGCCACCCGGGACTCCCAGCTGGGGGAGACCCAGTACTTC.

The CDR3 loop is CSVEWRQGQGRYF. The CDR3 bases are TGCAGCGTCGAATGGCGACAAGGTCAGGGGAGGTACTTC. The chain employs TRBV29-1 and TRBJ2-4, with a tentative D call TRBD1 (6 bases). The CDR3 is 13 residues long. Germline V CDR1 and CDR2: SQVTM, ANQGSEA. V was pared by 6 bases and J by 15 bases, with 24 bases between.

Ten or more counts support this clonotype. The V and J genes are TRBV28 and TRBJ2-3; D remains ambiguous. The CDR3 is 14 residues long. Germline assignment: CDR1 MDHEN and CDR2 SYDVKM. V lost 7 bases and J lost 3, with 14 bases in between. The CDR3 DNA reads as TGTGCCAGCAATGTGGGTGGTAAAACAGATACGCAGTATTTT. Translation: CASNVGGKTDTQYF.

This rearrangement joins TRBV19 to TRBJ2-5; weak D call: TRBD2 (5 bases). Trimming pared 1 base from V and 2 bases from J, leaving 11 bases between. The germline gives CDR1 LNHDA, CDR2 SQIVND (reference sequence). The CDR3 has 15 residues. The CDR3: CASSIVRGQQETQYF. CDR3 nucleotide sequence: TGTGCCAGTAGTATAGTCCGGGGTCAGCAAGAGACCCAGTACTTC. Complete variable domain (other parts from reference TRBV19 and TRBJ2-5): DGGITQSPKYLFRKEGQNVTLSCEQNLNHDAMYWYRQDPGQGLRLIYYSQIVNDFQKGDIAEGYSVSREKKESFPLTVTSAQKNPTAFYLCASSIVRGQQETQYFGPGTRLLVL.

The genes are TRBV30 and TRBJ2-1; 12 nucleotides line up with TRBD1. The V gene end was trimmed by 5 bases and the J gene end by 8 bases; junction bases not matched to a gene: 1. CDR1 is GTSNPN and CDR2 is SVGIG in the germline V gene (reference sequence). The CDR3 runs 12 residues. CDR3 nucleotides: TGTGCCTGGGGGACAGGGGGCGATGAGCAGTTCTTC. The encoded protein is CAWGTGGDEQFF.